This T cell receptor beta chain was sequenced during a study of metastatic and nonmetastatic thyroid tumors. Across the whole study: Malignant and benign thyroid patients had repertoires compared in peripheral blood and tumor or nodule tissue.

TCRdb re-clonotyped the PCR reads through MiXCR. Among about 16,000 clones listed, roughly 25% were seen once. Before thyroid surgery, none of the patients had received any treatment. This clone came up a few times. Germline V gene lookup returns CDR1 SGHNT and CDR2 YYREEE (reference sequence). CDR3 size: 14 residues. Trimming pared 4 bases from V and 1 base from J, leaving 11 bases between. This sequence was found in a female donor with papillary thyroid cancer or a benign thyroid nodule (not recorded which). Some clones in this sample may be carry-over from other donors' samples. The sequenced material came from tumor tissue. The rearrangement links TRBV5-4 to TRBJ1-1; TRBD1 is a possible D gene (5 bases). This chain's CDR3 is CASSGGGRNTEAFF. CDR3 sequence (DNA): TGTGCCAGCAGCGGGGGTGGCCGGAACACTGAAGCTTTCTTT.